This T cell receptor (beta chain) was observed in a study of early T cells in non-severe SARS-CoV-2 infection. Broader study findings: VDJdb matches were skewed toward anti-spike CD8 T cell responses.

Each single cDNA molecule received a unique molecular identifier. TCRdb called the 5' RACE reads again in MiXCR, with one record for every CDR3 protein. The profile shows about 77,000 distinct CDR3 sequences, 8.5% to 10% of them singletons. This clonotype has at least ten counts. Its antigen is not known. V was shortened by 2 bases and J by 6 bases, with 14 bases between the two germline ends. The CDR3 is 14 residues long. Germline values: CDR1 SGHDN, CDR2 FVKESK. This TCR was recovered from an adult who was a healthcare worker with PCR-confirmed SARS-CoV-2 infection or an uninfected control (not recorded which). The sequencing sample was made of whole blood. The chain joins TRBV14 to TRBJ2-7; possible D gene TRBD1, 6 bases. The CDR3 DNA reads as TGTGCCAGCAGCCAAAATACTAGAGGGGGCGAGCAGTACTTC. Translating it yields CASSQNTRGGEQYF.